Shown below are 30 T cell receptor beta chains from a single sample sequenced in a study of Graves' ophthalmopathy and Graves' hyperthyroidism. RNA transcripts yielded amplified TCR beta CDR3 regions. HTBI primers served in a first-round RT-PCR, which a second-round multiplex PCR followed. Each CDR3 protein gets one entry after TCRdb re-called the multiplex PCR reads with MiXCR. The profile shows 40,000 to 45,000 distinct CDR3 sequences, 40% to 65% of them singletons. Sequencing input: peripheral blood. All receptors derive from an adult man with Graves' ophthalmopathy.

The chain recombines TRBV7-3 with TRBJ1-2, with D perhaps TRBD1 (6 bases). Germline lookup yields CDR1 SGHTA and CDR2 FQGTGA. Deletions cut 4 bases from V and 7 bases from J, with 10 bases between. The CDR3 contains 12 residues. The CDR3 nucleotides read TGTGCCAGCAGCTCCCGGGGGCTTGGCTACACCTTC. Translating it yields CASSSRGLGYTF.

This clonotype was detected many times. This rearrangement joins TRBV13 to TRBJ2-3; D is tentatively TRBD1 or TRBD2 (5 bases each). V was cut by 3 bases and J by 0 bases, with 13 bases left in between. This CDR3 spans 16 amino acids. Germline lookup yields CDR1 PRHDT and CDR2 FYEKMQ (reference sequence). CDR3 DNA: TGTGCCAGCAGCTTCATTTGGGGGTCTAGCACAGATACGCAGTATTTT. Protein sequence: CASSFIWGSSTDTQYF. Complete variable domain (other parts from reference TRBV13 and TRBJ2-3): AAGVIQSPRHLIKEKRETATLKCYPIPRHDTVYWYQQGPGQDPQFLISFYEKMQSDKGSIPDRFSAQQFSDYHSELNMSSLELGDSALYFCASSFIWGSSTDTQYFGPGTRLTVL.

This clonotype was observed at least ten times. The V and J genes are TRBV19 and TRBJ2-5, with D perhaps matching TRBD1 or TRBD2 (5 bases each). The V end lost 4 bases, the J end lost 2 bases, and 14 bases lay between the germline ends. Germline assignment: CDR1 LNHDA and CDR2 SQIVND (reference sequence). The length of the CDR3 is 15 residues. CDR3 loop: CASSSGTGRQETQYF. The CDR3 DNA reads TGTGCCAGTAGTAGTGGGACGGGACGGCAAGAGACCCAGTACTTC.

The CDR3, as DNA: TGCGCCAGCAGCTTAAGTTTCAGGGGGGACGAGCAGTACTTC. This codes for CASSLSFRGDEQYF. The chain is built from TRBV5-1 and TRBJ2-7, with a weak D call TRBD1 (7 bases). V was clipped by 2 bases and J by 5 bases, with 14 bases between them. The length of the CDR3 is 14 residues. Germline CDR1 SGHRS, CDR2 YFSETQ.

By sample fraction, this clonotype is medium-sized (0.01 to 0.1%). This chain uses TRBV7-6 with TRBJ2-7, with 7 bases matching TRBD2. V shed 5 bases, J shed 4 bases, and the junction held 11 bases outside the gene matches. Germline CDR1 reads SGHVS; CDR2 reads FNYEAQ. This CDR3 contains 15 residues. The CDR3 bases are TGTGCCAGCAGCCCCACGCCGGCGGGAGAGTACGAGCAGTACTTC. As protein: CASSPTPAGEYEQYF.

About this clonotype: Mismatch with germline at one junction end may stem from a read error. This chain joins TRBV7-9 and TRBJ2-3, with a weak D call TRBD2 (7 bases). Germline CDR1 reads SEHNR; CDR2 reads FQNEAQ (reference sequence). CDR3 length: 15 amino acids. CDR3 residues: CASSLMGGDTDTQYF. The CDR3 coding sequence is TGTGCCAGCAGCTTAATGGGGGGGGACACAGATACTCAGTATTTT.

The chain couples TRBV9 to TRBJ1-6; 8 nucleotides align to TRBD1. Trimming at V came to 4 bases and at J to 11 bases, leaving 8 bases not matched to a gene. The CDR3 runs 14 residues. CDR1 and CDR2 (germline): SGDLS, YYNGEE. The chain's CDR3 is CASSPETGDTPLHF. As DNA, the CDR3 is TGTGCCAGCAGCCCAGAGACAGGGGACACACCCCTCCACTTT. Filled out from reference TRBV9 and TRBJ1-6, the complete variable domain reads DSGVTQTPKHLITATGQRVTLRCSPRSGDLSVYWYQQSLDQGLQFLIQYYNGEERAKGNILERFSAQQFPDLHSELNLSSLELGDSALYFCASSPETGDTPLHFGNGTRLTVT.

Many counts were recorded for this clonotype. The gene calls are TRBV5-1 and TRBJ2-5, with 7 bases matching TRBD1. This CDR3 contains 14 residues. Germline loops: CDR1 SGHRS, CDR2 YFSETQ. J lost 1 base, V lost 3 bases, and 3 bases had no gene match. CDR3 sequence reads: CASSWTGRQETQYF. CDR3 bases: TGCGCCAGCAGCTGGACAGGACGCCAAGAGACCCAGTACTTC.

This clonotype appeared many times. The chain combines TRBV5-1 with TRBJ1-1; TRBD1 matches at 9 bases. Germline V gene sequence: CDR1 SGHRS, CDR2 YFSETQ. The V segment lost 2 bases and the J segment 5 bases; nucleotides outside the gene matches: 7. CDR3 size: 15 residues. This chain's CDR3 is CASSFKQGAGTEAFF. DNA for the CDR3: TGCGCCAGCAGCTTTAAACAGGGGGCAGGGACTGAAGCTTTCTTT.

In the case of this clonotype: This sequence may be a read error, since a much larger clone differs from it by one base. The CDR3 does not end in the conserved phenylalanine or tryptophan, so this is likely a read error. This chain links TRBV3-1 with TRBJ1-5; D remains unclear. The CDR3 is 15 amino acids. Per germline, CDR1 LGHDT and CDR2 YNNKEL (reference sequence). V was pared by 0 bases and J by 5 bases, with 11 bases between. CDR3 sequence reads: CASSQDVRADQPQHL. In nucleotides, the CDR3 is TGTGCCAGCAGCCAAGATGTAAGGGCTGATCAGCCCCAGCATTTG.

In this sample, this clonotype turned up many times. The chain joins TRBV4-1 to TRBJ2-3; 10 positions match TRBD1. CDR3 length: 17 amino acids. Germline values: CDR1 MGHRA, CDR2 YSYEKL. Unmatched junction bases numbered 12, after V lost 3 bases and J lost 6 bases. In DNA, the CDR3 is TGCGCCAGCAGCCACACCCAAACGGGACAGGGGTTCGATACGCAGTATTTT. Its protein is CASSHTQTGQGFDTQYF.

The chain links TRBV5-1 to TRBJ2-7; weak D call: TRBD2 (6 bases). Trimming removed 4 bases at V and 2 bases at J, with 16 bases between. Germline V gene data show CDR1 as SGHRS and CDR2 as YFSETQ. This CDR3 comprises 15 residues. DNA for the CDR3: TGCGCCAGCAGCCCAGGAGGGGCGCTCGCCTACGAGCAGTACTTC. Translation: CASSPGGALAYEQYF.

Judged by abundance, this clonotype is medium-sized. V usage is TRBV29-1 and J usage is TRBJ2-1, with a tentative D call TRBD1 (5 bases). CDR1 is SQVTM and CDR2 is ANQGSEA in the germline V gene. The CDR3 is made up of 14 amino acids. V gave up 3 bases and J gave up 7 bases, with 16 bases separating them. The CDR3 region is CSVDVWGARNEQFF. The CDR3 DNA sequence: TGCAGCGTTGACGTTTGGGGCGCGAGGAATGAGCAGTTCTTC.

The sample holds many counts of this clonotype. V gene TRBV6-2 or TRBV6-3 combines with J gene TRBJ1-1; tentatively, D is TRBD1 (6 bases). V lost 2 bases, J lost 7 bases, and 17 bases lay in between. This CDR3 contains 15 residues. Germline values: CDR1 MNHEY, CDR2 SVGEGT. As DNA, the CDR3 is TGTGCCAGCAGTTACGGGGCTGGAGGGGGGTTTGAAGCTTTCTTT. Residues: CASSYGAGGGFEAFF.

The V call is TRBV20-1, the J call TRBJ2-7, with TRBD1 matching 8 bases. This CDR3 contains 13 residues. Germline V lookup: CDR1 DFQATT, CDR2 SNEGSKA (reference sequence). With 0 bases clipped from V and 2 bases from J, the junction kept 0 bases outside the gene matches. CDR3 in DNA: TGCAGTGCTAGAGAGACAGGGGCCTACGAGCAGTACTTC. It encodes CSARETGAYEQYF.

This clonotype was observed a handful of times. This chain links TRBV5-1 with TRBJ2-1; 7 bases are a match to TRBD1. CDR3 length: 16 amino acids. Looked up from germline, CDR1 is SGHRS and CDR2 is YFSETQ. The trim removed 2 bases at V and 2 bases at J, leaving 7 bases unmatched. CDR3 nucleotides: TGCGCCAGCAGCTTAAGTTTCAGGGGGACCTACAATGAGCAGTTCTTC. Its translation is CASSLSFRGTYNEQFF.

V usage is TRBV24-1 and J usage is TRBJ2-5, with D perhaps matching TRBD1 (6 bases). V lost 3 bases and J 3 bases, leaving 10 bases between the germline ends. The germline gives CDR1 KGHDR, CDR2 SFDVKD. This CDR3 spans 14 amino acids. CDR3 in amino acids: CATSDPRTEETQYF. In nucleotides, the CDR3 is TGTGCCACCAGTGATCCAAGGACAGAAGAGACCCAGTACTTC.

This clonotype has a count of ten or more. This chain joins TRBV6-5 and TRBJ2-1, with 8 bases lining up with TRBD2. Germline lookup yields CDR1 MNHEY and CDR2 SVGAGI. The CDR3 has 14 residues. V shed 9 bases and J 8 bases; nucleotides not matched to a gene: 12. CDR3 DNA sequence: TGTGCCAGATGCCGCGATAGCGGGGTTGATGAGCAGTTCTTC. It encodes CARCRDSGVDEQFF.

CDR3 sequence (DNA): TGCAGTGCATCGAGGGCCCAGTACTTC. This translates into CSASRAQYF. The rearrangement joins TRBV20-1 to TRBJ2-5; TRBD2 is a possible D gene (5 bases). The CDR3 is made up of 9 amino acids. Germline V gene data show CDR1 as DFQATT and CDR2 as SNEGSKA (reference sequence). V lost 6 bases to trimming and J lost 9 bases, with 8 bases between them.

V is TRBV7-8 and J is TRBJ1-5; no clear D. V lost 1 base, J lost 11 bases, and 21 bases lay in between. The CDR3 runs to 16 residues. Germline lookup yields CDR1 SGHVS and CDR2 FQNEAQ. The CDR3 coding sequence is TGTGCCAGCAGCTTAGAATCTCGGGCCCTATACCGGACCCAGCATTTT. This translates into CASSLESRALYRTQHF.

The gene calls are TRBV29-1 and TRBJ1-1; D call uncertain. The germline V gene encodes CDR1 SQVTM and CDR2 ANQGSEA. This CDR3 is 11 amino acids long. Trimming took off 4 bases at V and 1 base at J, with 4 bases between the two ends. The CDR3 protein is CSVVQNTEAFF. In DNA, the CDR3 is TGCAGCGTTGTTCAGAACACTGAAGCTTTCTTT.

There are many counts of this clonotype. The chain recombines TRBV11-1 with TRBJ2-2, with TRBD2 matching 11 bases. The CDR3 sequence is 15 residues long. Germline CDR1 is SGHAT and CDR2 is FQDESV (reference sequence). The ends lost 5 bases at V and 4 bases at J; junction bases unmatched: 3. Here the CDR3 reads CASSPLAGGTGELFF. CDR3 coding DNA: TGTGCCAGCAGCCCCCTAGCGGGAGGCACCGGGGAGCTGTTTTTT.

This clonotype was counted at least ten times. V usage is TRBV6-1 and J usage is TRBJ2-7, with D possibly TRBD1 on 5 matching bases. The V end lost 5 bases, the J end lost 4 bases, and 18 bases lay between the germline ends. The CDR3 totals 15 residues. The germline V gene has CDR1 MNHNS and CDR2 SASEGT. CDR3 nucleotide sequence: TGTGCCAGCAGTCAGACAGAAACTTTAAAGTACGAGCAGTACTTC. Its protein is CASSQTETLKYEQYF.

This clonotype has at least ten counts. The gene calls are TRBV6-2 or TRBV6-3 and TRBJ2-5; D not certain. The CDR3 has 12 residues. Trimming shortened V by 4 bases and J by 4 bases, and 7 bases separated the two germline ends. Germline CDR1 and CDR2: MNHEY and SVGEGT. CDR3 coding DNA: TGTGCCAGCAGTTTTCTACCAGAGACCCAGTACTTC. Its translation: CASSFLPETQYF.

This clonotype was seen repeatedly, ten times or more. V and J are TRBV7-9 and TRBJ1-1; D remains ambiguous. Trimming removed 5 bases from V and 0 bases from J, with 22 bases in between. The germline CDR1 and CDR2 sequences are SEHNR and FQNEAQ (reference sequence). The CDR3 totals 18 residues. The CDR3 DNA is TGTGCCAGCAGCCGTACCCTGGGCAAAGACGGATTGAACACTGAAGCTTTCTTT. It translates to CASSRTLGKDGLNTEAFF.

There are a few counts of this clonotype. The V and J genes are TRBV7-9 and TRBJ2-3, with a tentative D call TRBD1 (6 bases). V lost 5 bases to trimming and J lost 0 bases, with 12 bases between them. Germline CDR1 and CDR2: SEHNR and FQNEAQ (reference sequence). The CDR3 covers 15 residues. The CDR3 region has the DNA TGTGCCAGCAGCGACGGGGACAATAGCACAGATACGCAGTATTTT. Its protein is CASSDGDNSTDTQYF.

This clonotype was detected many times. This sequence joins TRBV27 and TRBJ1-4, with D tentatively TRBD1 (5 bases). Trimming took off 5 bases at V and 8 bases at J, with 9 bases between the two ends. The CDR3 is 12 residues long. Germline-derived CDR1 and CDR2 are MNHEY and SMNVEV (reference sequence). CDR3 sequence reads: CASSGRGEKLFF. CDR3 nucleotides: TGTGCCAGCAGTGGACGGGGGGAAAAACTGTTTTTT. Combining the CDR3 with reference TRBV27 and TRBJ1-4 gives the whole variable domain EAQVTQNPRYLITVTGKKLTVTCSQNMNHEYMSWYRQDPGLGLRQIYYSMNVEVTDKGDVPEGYKVSRKEKRNFPLILESPSPNQTSLYFCASSGRGEKLFFGSGTQLSVL.

This clonotype qualifies as medium-sized. This rearrangement joins TRBV24-1 to TRBJ2-5; D tentatively fits TRBD1 or TRBD2 (5 bases each). V was trimmed by 2 bases and J by 5 bases, leaving 17 bases between them. In germline, CDR1 is KGHDR, CDR2 SFDVKD. The CDR3 totals 16 residues. The CDR3 is CATSDCLGAGPETQYF. The CDR3 DNA follows: TGTGCCACCAGTGATTGCCTTGGGGCGGGTCCTGAGACCCAGTACTTC.

The chain joins TRBV15 to TRBJ2-3; maybe TRBD1 (5 bases). The CDR3 spans 15 residues. V was trimmed by 7 bases and J by 1 base, leaving 15 bases between them. The germline gives CDR1 LNHNV, CDR2 YYDKDF (reference sequence). This CDR3 is CATKPQGSGTDTQYF. In DNA, the CDR3 is TGTGCCACCAAACCTCAGGGTAGTGGCACAGATACGCAGTATTTT.

V gene TRBV9 combines with J gene TRBJ1-3; no firm D call. Trimming took 0 bases from V and 6 from J, leaving 7 bases between them. This CDR3 is built from 13 residues. Germline V lookup: CDR1 SGDLS, CDR2 YYNGEE. DNA for the CDR3: TGTGCCAGCAGCGTAGACCAATTAAACACCATATATTTT. Translated, it gives CASSVDQLNTIYF.